The TCR beta chain described here comes from a study of shared clonotypes between healthy human individuals. Findings and caveats of the study: Sequencing depth was expected to influence donor clonotype sharing.

Germline assignment: CDR1 MNHEY and CDR2 SMNVEV (reference sequence). CDR3 length: 15 amino acids. Deletions cut 3 bases from V and 1 base from J, with 12 bases between. A word on this clone: Its specificity is unknown.

Terminally differentiated effector memory CD45RA+ cells were excluded from the naive CD8 cells, which were CD45RO-negative and positively selected for CCR7. The donors, all of them Caucasian adults, lived in Nashville, Tennessee. Here immunoSEQ multiplex PCR was the method, and the copy in TCRdb shows in-frame clones only, minus some. This sample has approximately 600,000 clones, with roughly 95% found just once. Material for sequencing was naive CD8+ T cells sorted from blood. V and J are TRBV27 and TRBJ1-1; no firm D call. This receptor was obtained from a woman under 40 in good health. CDR3 sequence: CASSFGWRENTEAFF. The CDR3 nucleotides read TGTGCCAGCAGTTTTGGTTGGCGGGAGAACACTGAAGCTTTCTTT.